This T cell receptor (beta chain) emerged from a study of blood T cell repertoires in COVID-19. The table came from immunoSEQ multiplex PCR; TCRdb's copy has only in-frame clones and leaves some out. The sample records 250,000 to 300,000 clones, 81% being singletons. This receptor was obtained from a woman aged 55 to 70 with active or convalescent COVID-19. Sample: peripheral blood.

CDR3 nucleotide sequence: TGTGCCAGCAGCCAAGATACGGCGGCAACTAATGAAAAACTGTTTTTT. Its translation is CASSQDTAATNEKLFF. The chain links TRBV4-2 to TRBJ1-4; D is undetermined. The CDR3 consists of 16 residues. V lost 0 bases, J lost 0 bases, and 8 bases lay in between. Germline values: CDR1 LGHNA, CDR2 YNFKEQ.